Below are 18 T cell receptor beta chains sequenced from a single sample in a study of T cells in Graves' hyperthyroidism and ophthalmopathy. RNA transcripts yielded amplified TCR beta CDR3 regions. First-round RT-PCR of the TCR CDR3 relied on the HTBI primer set. TCRdb re-called the multiplex PCR reads with MiXCR, one entry per CDR3 protein. Here the sample spans about 350,000 distinct CDR3 sequences, approximately 13% being singletons. The sequencing input was blood. Every receptor here comes from a woman in her 30s with Graves' hyperthyroidism.

This clonotype was counted ten times or more. V usage is TRBV20-1 and J usage is TRBJ2-7, with D possibly being TRBD1 (5 bases). The V end was cut by 5 bases, the J end by 1 base, with 15 bases between. This CDR3 is built from 14 residues. Germline loops: CDR1 DFQATT, CDR2 SNEGSKA (reference sequence). The CDR3 loop is CSAQAHDSSYEQYF. The CDR3 DNA reads as TGCAGTGCTCAGGCCCATGACAGTTCCTACGAGCAGTACTTC.

The genes are TRBV10-3 and TRBJ1-2; TRBD1 aligns across 7 bases. The CDR3 covers 15 residues. Germline V gene data show CDR1 as ENHRY and CDR2 as SYGVKD. V trimming: 2 bases; J trimming: 4 bases; junction bases outside the gene matches: 7. CDR3 sequence: CAISEATGVSYGYTF. In DNA, the CDR3 is TGTGCCATCAGTGAGGCTACAGGGGTTTCCTATGGCTACACCTTC.

The V gene is TRBV28, the J gene TRBJ2-7; 7 nucleotides align to TRBD1. The V gene's germline CDR1 is MDHEN and CDR2 SYDVKM. CDR3 length equals 16 residues. V gave up 5 bases and J gave up 0 bases; unmatched junction bases: 10. The chain's CDR3 is CASSPQTGTDSYEQYF. Written as DNA, the CDR3 is TGTGCCAGCAGTCCTCAGACAGGGACCGACTCCTACGAGCAGTACTTC.

This chain uses TRBV7-9 with TRBJ2-1, with D possibly being TRBD2 (6 bases). V was pared by 5 bases and J by 0 bases, with 17 bases between. The CDR3 sequence is 17 residues long. Germline V gene data show CDR1 as SEHNR and CDR2 as FQNEAQ (reference sequence). CDR3 sequence (DNA): TGTGCCAGCAGCCCGCGTCCCGGGACTGACTCCTACAATGAGCAGTTCTTC. Residues: CASSPRPGTDSYNEQFF.

This clonotype has ten or more counts. In nucleotides, the CDR3 is TGTGCCAGCAGCGTATCTGGGGCCAACGTCCTGACTTTC. Translated, it gives CASSVSGANVLTF. This chain connects TRBV9 to TRBJ2-6; D is unclear. This CDR3 is 13 amino acids long. Trimming stripped 1 base from V and 1 base from J, with 0 bases between. The germline V gene encodes CDR1 SGDLS and CDR2 YYNGEE.

There are many counts of this clonotype. J is TRBJ2-5 and V is TRBV11-2, with D possibly TRBD2 on 5 matching bases. Germline values: CDR1 SGHAT, CDR2 FQNNGV. The length of the CDR3 is 14 residues. The V end was cut by 3 bases, the J end by 5 bases, with 13 bases between. Here the CDR3 reads CASSFGERGETQYF. Here the CDR3 DNA reads TGTGCCAGCAGCTTCGGAGAACGCGGGGAGACCCAGTACTTC.

The V and J genes are TRBV6-6 and TRBJ2-4; 7 bases are shared with TRBD1. The CDR3 extends over 17 amino acids. Losses at the gene ends were 2 bases for V and 0 bases for J; bases not matched to a gene: 7. Germline V lookup: CDR1 MNHNY, CDR2 SVGAGI (reference sequence). The CDR3 here is CASSYQGVQLAKNIQYF. Here the CDR3 DNA reads TGTGCCAGCAGTTACCAGGGGGTGCAGCTAGCCAAAAACATTCAGTACTTC.

This clonotype has a handful of counts. The rearrangement uses TRBV19 and TRBJ2-1; maybe TRBD2 (6 bases). The CDR3 runs to 15 residues. V was shortened by 2 bases and J by 4 bases, with 12 bases between the two germline ends. CDR1 and CDR2 from the germline V gene are LNHDA and SQIVND (reference sequence). DNA for the CDR3: TGTGCCAGTAGTATATCCGGGGGTACTTACAATGAGCAGTTCTTC. This encodes CASSISGGTYNEQFF.

This clonotype was seen ten or more times. This rearrangement joins TRBV6-2 or TRBV6-3 to TRBJ1-1; D is undetermined. Deletions cut 6 bases from V and 7 bases from J, with 12 bases between. The CDR3 extends over 12 amino acids. Germline CDR1 is MNHEY and CDR2 is SVGEGT. The CDR3 nucleotides are TGTGCCAGCAGACCAGCGTCTAGTGAAGCTTTCTTT. Protein: CASRPASSEAFF.

There are a few counts of this clonotype. The genes are TRBV12-5 and TRBJ2-1; 9 bases match TRBD1. J gave up 6 bases and V 2 bases, and 8 bases lay outside the gene matches. This CDR3 has 16 amino acids. CDR1 is LGHNT and CDR2 is FRNRAP in the germline V gene. The CDR3 region has the DNA TGTGCTAGTGGTTTGACTACGGGACAGGGATCCAATGAGCAGTTCTTC. This codes for CASGLTTGQGSNEQFF.

This clonotype occurred a few times. The CDR3 loop is CASSPGTGSSYNEQFF. CDR3 DNA: TGTGCCAGCAGCCCAGGGACAGGGAGCTCCTACAATGAGCAGTTCTTC. V and J are TRBV7-2 and TRBJ2-1; the match to TRBD1 covers 9 bases. From germline, CDR1 is SGHTA and CDR2 FQGNSA. CDR3 length: 16 residues. The V gene end was trimmed by 5 bases and the J gene end by 0 bases; junction bases not matched to a gene: 5.

The chain carries TRBV7-2 and TRBJ1-1; D is ambiguous. Per the germline V gene, CDR1 is SGHTA and CDR2 is FQGNSA. The CDR3 covers 15 residues. V was trimmed by 4 bases and J by 1 base, leaving 13 bases between them. The CDR3: CASSSADGRNTEAFF. Written as DNA, the CDR3 is TGTGCCAGCAGCTCAGCAGACGGCCGGAACACTGAAGCTTTCTTT.

This clonotype turned up a few times. The chain uses TRBV24-1 and TRBJ2-3; D unclear. Germline-derived CDR1 and CDR2 are KGHDR and SFDVKD. Trimming took 6 bases from V and 6 from J, leaving 24 bases between them. CDR3 length: 17 amino acids. CDR3 in amino acids: CATSPAAETFFTDTQYF. The DNA for the CDR3 is TGTGCCACCAGTCCAGCCGCGGAGACCTTTTTCACTGATACGCAGTATTTT.

This clonotype has ten or more counts. The chain joins TRBV6-1 to TRBJ2-2; 10 positions match TRBD2. This CDR3 is 16 amino acids long. Trimming cost V 1 base and J 5 bases; bases outside gene matches: 4. Germline CDR1 reads MNHNS; CDR2 reads SASEGT. CDR3: CASSEVVTSGTGELFF. The CDR3 DNA is TGTGCCAGCAGTGAAGTGGTGACTAGCGGGACCGGGGAGCTGTTTTTT.

V usage is TRBV28 and J usage is TRBJ2-3; D gene uncertain. CDR1 MDHEN and CDR2 SYDVKM come from the germline V gene. V gave up 6 bases and J gave up 3 bases, with 13 bases separating them. This CDR3 has 14 residues. The CDR3, as DNA: TGTGCCAGCAGAGGGCGGTGGGCAACAGATACGCAGTATTTT. Translating gives CASRGRWATDTQYF. The whole variable domain, remainder taken from reference TRBV28 and TRBJ2-3, is DVKVTQSSRYLVKRTGEKVFLECVQDMDHENMFWYRQDPGLGLRLIYFSYDVKMKEKGDIPEGYSVSREKKERFSLILESASTNQTSMYLCASRGRWATDTQYFGPGTRLTVL.

At least ten counts were recorded for this clonotype. The rearrangement joins TRBV20-1 to TRBJ1-5; D call uncertain. This CDR3 is 12 amino acids long. Germline V gene lookup returns CDR1 DFQATT and CDR2 SNEGSKA (reference sequence). Trimming took off 3 bases at V and 3 bases at J, with 6 bases between the two ends. The CDR3 sequence is CSASALNQPQHF. The CDR3 DNA sequence: TGCAGTGCTAGCGCTCTCAATCAGCCCCAGCATTTT.

Only a few counts were recorded for this clonotype. The V and J genes are TRBV19 and TRBJ1-5, with D perhaps TRBD1 (6 bases). CDR1 and CDR2 from the germline V gene are LNHDA and SQIVND (reference sequence). The CDR3 consists of 14 residues. V was pared by 4 bases and J by 9 bases, with 16 bases between. CDR3 nucleotides: TGTGCCAGTAGTACACAGGGAAAGGGATGGCCCCAGCATTTT. Translated, it gives CASSTQGKGWPQHF.

This chain uses TRBV19 with TRBJ1-5; D possibly corresponds to TRBD1 (5 bases). V lost 5 bases and J lost 4, with 15 bases in between. Germline V CDR1 and CDR2: LNHDA, SQIVND (reference sequence). The CDR3 extends over 15 amino acids. CDR3 bases: TGTGCCAGTAGTTTATGGACATCCCGTAATCAGCCCCAGCATTTT. Amino acids: CASSLWTSRNQPQHF.